These 11 T cell receptor beta chains came from one sample sequenced in a study of T cells in women clearing cervical HPV infection. Generated by immunoSEQ multiplex PCR, the TCRdb table keeps only in-frame clones and is missing some. The table gives around 31,000 clones; the top ten clones make up around 19% of it. The sequenced sample was blood buffy coat. The receptors shown here come from a woman between 18 and 75 years old with a cervical HPV16 infection that either progressed to CIN3+ or cleared (not recorded which).

The CDR3 DNA, read in part, is TGCGCCACCGGCGGGGTTGACTCTGGGGCCAACGTC. Encoded protein: CATGGVDSGANV. The entire CDR3 protein reads CATGGVDSGANVLTF. The chain employs TRBV5-1 and TRBJ2-6, with D possibly being TRBD2 (6 bases). From the germline J gene comes the end of the CDR3, since the read stops 3 residues before it. CDR1 is SGHRS, CDR2 YFSETQ, per germline. Between the trimmed V and J ends, which lost 9 bases and 0 bases, there was a span of 13 bases. The CDR3 is 15 amino acids.

About this clone itself: The read halts 3 residues ahead of the CDR3 end, with the missing end drawn from the germline J gene. This chain uses TRBV6-1 with TRBJ1-5; D gene ambiguous. The CDR3 loop spans 14 amino acids. V dropped 2 bases and J dropped 2 bases, with 7 bases sitting between them. Germline V CDR1 and CDR2: MNHNS, SASEGT. This CDR3 reads CASSERRGNQPQHF. The CDR3 bases that were read are TGTGCCAGCAGTGAAAGAAGGGGCAATCAGCCC.

On this clone: The sequence runs out 3 residues before the end of the CDR3; the remainder is reconstructed from the germline J gene. The chain joins TRBV10-3 to TRBJ2-1; perhaps TRBD2 as D (5 bases). Germline V gives CDR1 ENHRY, CDR2 SYGVKD. V dropped 3 bases and J dropped 6 bases, with 15 bases sitting between them. The CDR3 spans 15 residues. The chain's CDR3 is CAISETAGTFNEQFF. The CDR3 DNA, read in part, is TGTGCCATCAGTGAAACGGCGGGCACGTTCAATGAG.

Worth noting for this clone: The read terminates 3 residues before the CDR3 end, so the remaining end is supplied by the germline J gene. Other DNA sequences from this sample encode an identical CDR3 as well. The rearrangement uses TRBV6-1 and TRBJ1-2, with 7 bases identical to TRBD1. V shed 3 bases, J shed 4 bases, and the junction held 2 bases outside the gene matches. This CDR3 region has 13 residues. In germline, CDR1 is MNHNS, CDR2 SASEGT. The CDR3 loop reads CASSDRGSYGYTF. The CDR3 bases that were read are TGTGCCAGCAGTGACAGGGGGAGCTATGGC.

For this clone: The read gets to within 3 residues of the CDR3 end, and the germline J gene fills in the rest. This chain uses TRBV10-3 with TRBJ2-2; unclear D gene. This CDR3 region has 14 residues. The germline CDR1 and CDR2 sequences are ENHRY and SYGVKD. CDR3 amino acids: CAISESAEYSPLFF. The covered CDR3 bases are TGTGCCATCAGTGAGTCGGCAGAATATTCACCG.

Worth noting for this clone: The read falls 3 residues short of the CDR3 end, and the missing part is taken from the germline J gene. The J gene is TRBJ1-2, the V gene TRBV18, with a tentative D call TRBD1 (5 bases). The CDR3 length is 13 residues. Germline V gene sequence: CDR1 KGHSH, CDR2 LQKENI. CDR3 region: CASSPRGTDTYTF. The sequenced part of the CDR3 DNA is TGTGCCAGCTCACCGAGGGGCACAGATACC.

Points on this clone: The read gets to within 3 residues of the CDR3 end, and the germline J gene fills in the rest. The chain couples TRBV5-1 to TRBJ2-1; 7 bases match TRBD2. V shed 6 bases, J shed 2 bases, and the junction held 8 bases outside the gene matches. Germline values: CDR1 SGHRS, CDR2 YFSETQ. This CDR3 contains 15 residues. CDR3 region: CASTSGVGAYNEQFF. The CDR3 DNA, read in part, is TGCGCCAGCACAAGCGGGGTCGGGGCCTACAATGAG.

A word on this clone: The read ends 3 residues shy of where the CDR3 ends; the end is completed using the germline J gene. The chain recombines TRBV6-1 with TRBJ1-1; D unresolved. Germline CDR1 reads MNHNS; CDR2 reads SASEGT. The CDR3 contains 15 residues. The CDR3 sequence: CASSEAGRSGNEAFF. The covered CDR3 bases are TGTGCCAGCAGTGAGGCGGGAAGGTCGGGAAATGAG.

As concerns this clone: With the read ending 3 residues before the CDR3 end, the germline J gene is used to fill in that end. The rearrangement uses TRBV18 and TRBJ1-4; 7 positions match TRBD1. This CDR3 is built from 14 residues. CDR1 KGHSH and CDR2 LQKENI come from the germline V gene. This CDR3 is CASSDRDSHSPLFF. Partial CDR3 DNA: TGTGCCAGCTCAGACCGGGACAGTCATTCACCA. Filled out from reference TRBV18 and TRBJ1-4, the complete variable domain reads NAGVMQNPRHLVRRRGQEARLRCSPMKGHSHVYWYRQLPEEGLKFMVYLQKENIIDESGMPKERFSAEFPKEGPSILRIQQVVRGDSAAYFCASSDRDSHSPLFFGSGTQLSVL.

Of note for this clone: With the read ending 3 residues before the CDR3 end, the germline J gene is used to fill in that end. This chain uses TRBV20-1 with TRBJ1-1, with D perhaps matching TRBD1 (5 bases). The CDR3 extends over 12 amino acids. The germline CDR1 and CDR2 sequences are DFQATT and SNEGSKA (reference sequence). Partial CDR3 DNA: TGCAGTGCTACCCGTCAGGGCAGGGAA. This sequence encodes CSATRQGRE. The full CDR3 protein is CSATRQGREAFF.

As to this clone: The CDR3 is cut off 3 residues early in the read; its end comes from the germline J gene. The chain employs TRBV18 and TRBJ2-6; TRBD2 matches at 8 bases. The CDR3 covers 18 residues. Losses at the gene ends were 0 bases for V and 0 bases for J; bases not matched to a gene: 4. Per the germline V gene, CDR1 is KGHSH and CDR2 is LQKENI. CDR3 in amino acids: CASSPPSGRVSGANVLTF. The DNA read from the CDR3 is TGTGCCAGCTCACCACCCAGCGGGAGAGTCTCTGGGGCCAACGTC.